This TCR beta chain was sequenced during a study of technical replicates of blood from four donors. The CDR3 sequence is 15 residues long. V was clipped by 3 bases and J by 7 bases, with 13 bases between them. Germline CDR1 and CDR2: MNHEY and SMNVEV (reference sequence). Assay used: immunoSEQ multiplex PCR; TCRdb lists only in-frame clones, some missing. The sample carries tens of thousands of clones, roughly 90% recorded once. The chain employs TRBV27 and TRBJ1-6; a weak D match, TRBD1 (6 bases). The receptor's source is a human donor in good health. Some clones in this sample may be carry-over from other donors' samples. Sequences were obtained from PBMCs. The CDR3 nucleotides read TGTGCCAGCAGTTTGGAACAGGGCTCAAATTCACCCCTCCACTTT. Residues: CASSLEQGSNSPLHF.